These 29 T cell receptor beta chains were all obtained from the same sample, sequenced in a study of T-cell memory formation after mild COVID-19. Each CDR3 protein gets one entry after TCRdb re-called the 5' RACE reads with MiXCR. The data show approximately 290,000 distinct CDR3 sequences, approximately 19% seen once. The source material was PBMCs or a T cell subset sorted from them (not recorded which). Receptor source: a man in his late teens or twenties who had mild COVID-19 (a few samples of this study predate the infection). Cell type and time point are not known.

The rearrangement uses TRBV29-1 and TRBJ2-3; 8 bases agree with TRBD2. The CDR3 is 15 residues long. Germline CDR1 is SQVTM and CDR2 is ANQGSEA. J lost 2 bases, V lost 3 bases, and 7 bases had no gene match. CDR3 protein: CSVDGGGLHTDTQYF. The CDR3 DNA reads TGCAGCGTTGACGGGGGGGGGCTACACACAGATACGCAGTATTTT.

The chain's CDR3 is CASSLAGGLSGQYF. The CDR3 DNA sequence: TGCGCCAGCAGCTTAGCGGGGGGGCTCTCCGGGCAGTACTTC. The rearrangement joins TRBV5-1 to TRBJ2-7; 10 nucleotides match TRBD2. The CDR3 runs 14 residues. Germline CDR1 is SGHRS and CDR2 is YFSETQ. After removal of 2 bases from V and 9 bases from J, the junction contained 8 bases not matched to a gene.

The chain combines TRBV11-3 with TRBJ2-5; 12 bases line up with TRBD1. Germline lookup yields CDR1 SGHNT and CDR2 YENEEA. V lost 5 bases, J lost 4 bases, and 5 bases stayed unmatched. The CDR3 runs 15 residues. The CDR3 DNA sequence: TGTGCCAGCAGCATCGGGACAGGGGGCGCAGAGACCCAGTACTTC. It is translated as CASSIGTGGAETQYF. The full variable domain, its missing parts supplied by reference TRBV11-3 and TRBJ2-5, is EAGVVQSPRYKIIEKKQPVAFWCNPISGHNTLYWYLQNLGQGPELLIRYENEEAVDDSQLPKDRFSAERLKGVDSTLKIQPAELGDSAVYLCASSIGTGGAETQYFGPGTRLLVL.

V gene TRBV7-9 combines with J gene TRBJ1-4; D is uncertain. V gave up 10 bases and J gave up 4 bases, with 10 bases separating them. The CDR3 length is 12 residues. Germline CDR1 and CDR2: SEHNR and FQNEAQ (reference sequence). The CDR3 coding sequence is TGTGCCATCGATGATCTTAATGAAAAACTGTTTTTT. This encodes CAIDDLNEKLFF.

This clonotype was detected a few times. The rearrangement uses TRBV5-5 and TRBJ1-4, with D maybe TRBD1 (5 bases). Trimming took 1 base from V and 7 from J, leaving 8 bases between them. Germline V gene data show CDR1 as SGHKS and CDR2 as YYEKEE (reference sequence). CDR3 length equals 13 residues. As DNA, the CDR3 is TGTGCCAGCAGCTTGTTCGGGGGTGAAAAACTGTTTTTT. Translated: CASSLFGGEKLFF.

The chain combines TRBV4-3 with TRBJ1-1; D is uncertain. V was trimmed by 0 bases and J by 1 base, leaving 6 bases between them. CDR3 length: 14 residues. The germline CDR1 and CDR2 sequences are LGHNA and YSLEER. CDR3 nucleotide sequence: TGCGCCAGCAGCCAAGAGGCGGGGAACACTGAAGCTTTCTTT. Encoded protein: CASSQEAGNTEAFF.

CDR3 in amino acids: CSARTGPGGSETQYF. The DNA of the CDR3 is TGCAGTGCTAGAACCGGGCCCGGAGGATCGGAGACCCAGTACTTC. The chain couples TRBV20-1 to TRBJ2-5, with D perhaps TRBD2 (5 bases). The CDR3 spans 15 residues. Germline V CDR1 and CDR2: DFQATT, SNEGSKA (reference sequence). Deletions cut 2 bases from V and 5 bases from J, with 18 bases between.

This clonotype was recorded a few times. The chain recombines TRBV23-1 with TRBJ1-2; 8 bases fit TRBD1. TRBV23-1 is identified as an open reading frame with a role that is uncertain. This CDR3 is built from 12 residues. The J segment lost 3 bases and the V segment lost 6 bases, leaving 0 bases of the junction unmatched. This CDR3 reads CASRDRDYGYTF. The DNA of the CDR3 is TGCGCCAGCAGGGACAGGGACTATGGCTACACCTTC.

Only a few counts were recorded for this clonotype. V gene TRBV5-5 combines with J gene TRBJ2-5; no reliable D call. The ends were cut back, 3 bases at V and 1 base at J, with 10 bases in the middle. CDR1 and CDR2 from the germline V gene are SGHKS and YYEKEE (reference sequence). The CDR3 spans 14 residues. CDR3 in amino acids: CASSSSWGQETQYF. CDR3 coding DNA: TGTGCCAGCAGCTCGTCTTGGGGCCAAGAGACCCAGTACTTC. The full variable domain, in which reference TRBV5-5 and TRBJ2-5 provide the parts outside the CDR3, is DAGVTQSPTHLIKTRGQQVTLRCSPISGHKSVSWYQQVLGQGPQFIFQYYEKEERGRGNFPDRFSARQFPNYSSELNVNALLLGDSALYLCASSSSWGQETQYFGPGTRLLVL.

This chain joins TRBV20-1 and TRBJ2-2, with D possibly TRBD1 on 5 matching bases. V was cut by 0 bases and J by 2 bases, with 16 bases left in between. CDR1 is DFQATT and CDR2 is SNEGSKA in the germline V gene (reference sequence). CDR3 length equals 17 residues. The CDR3 loop is CSARDVGPDTNTGELFF. In DNA form, the CDR3 reads TGCAGTGCTAGAGATGTGGGGCCGGACACAAACACCGGGGAGCTGTTTTTT.

V is TRBV29-1 and J is TRBJ1-5, with no clear D. Trimming took off 4 bases at V and 5 bases at J, with 12 bases between the two ends. Looked up from germline, CDR1 is SQVTM and CDR2 is ANQGSEA. The CDR3 runs 13 residues. The CDR3 DNA sequence: TGCAGCGTTGGAGGGTTCTCGGATCAGCCCCAGCATTTT. It yields the protein CSVGGFSDQPQHF.

The chain has TRBV7-8 and TRBJ2-7; D is uncertain. Looked up from germline, CDR1 is SGHVS and CDR2 is FQNEAQ. Trimming pared 6 bases from V and 6 bases from J, leaving 12 bases between. The CDR3 spans 12 residues. As DNA, the CDR3 is TGTGCCAGCAGAGACGGGCTCGGCGAGCAGTACGTC. This sequence encodes CASRDGLGEQYV.

This chain's CDR3 is CATNPTPQSYTEAFF. CDR3 DNA: TGTGCCACCAACCCGACGCCCCAGAGCTACACTGAAGCTTTCTTT. The chain is built from TRBV15 and TRBJ1-1; no reliable D call. Deletions cut 7 bases from V and 3 bases from J, with 18 bases between. CDR3 size: 15 residues. Germline CDR1 and CDR2: LNHNV and YYDKDF (reference sequence).

This clonotype was seen a few times. The gene calls are TRBV4-3 and TRBJ1-4; D is undetermined. The ends were cut back, 1 base at V and 13 bases at J, with 4 bases in the middle. Germline CDR1 and CDR2: LGHNA and YSLEER. This CDR3 has 10 amino acids. The CDR3 here is CASSQVGLFF. CDR3 nucleotides: TGCGCCAGCAGCCAAGTAGGACTGTTTTTT.

This clonotype was detected only a few times. The gene calls are TRBV20-1 and TRBJ2-7; 11 bases align to TRBD2. The J segment lost 1 base and the V segment lost 6 bases, leaving 8 bases of the junction unmatched. Germline assignment: CDR1 DFQATT and CDR2 SNEGSKA (reference sequence). The CDR3 runs 15 residues. This CDR3 reads CSAPRLAGRSYEQYF. CDR3 sequence (DNA): TGCAGTGCGCCGAGACTAGCGGGGAGATCCTACGAGCAGTACTTC.

V and J are TRBV20-1 and TRBJ1-6; 11 bases line up with TRBD1. CDR1 and CDR2 from the germline V gene are DFQATT and SNEGSKA (reference sequence). The CDR3 sequence is 15 residues long. The DNA of the CDR3 is TGCGGACGACATGCCGGGACAGGGGGTGGCTCACCCCTCCACTTT. The encoded protein is CGRHAGTGGGSPLHF.

The V gene is TRBV6-4, the J gene TRBJ2-5; 7 bases align to TRBD2. The CDR3 has 13 amino acids. Germline loops: CDR1 MRHNA, CDR2 SNTAGT. V lost 3 bases to trimming and J lost 7 bases; unmatched junction nucleotides: 5. The CDR3 nucleotides are TGTGCCAGCAGTGAAACCGCGGGGGTGACCCAGTACTTC. Translated, it gives CASSETAGVTQYF.

The chain couples TRBV6-2 or TRBV6-3 to TRBJ1-2; D is unresolved. From germline, CDR1 is MNHEY and CDR2 SVGEGT. The CDR3 is 12 residues long. Trimming removed 2 bases from V and 5 bases from J, with 6 bases in between. The CDR3: CASSYETYGYTF. The CDR3 DNA sequence: TGTGCCAGCAGTTACGAAACGTATGGCTACACCTTC.

This clonotype was observed many times. This chain joins TRBV7-9 and TRBJ1-3; a weak D match, TRBD1 (5 bases). V was clipped by 2 bases and J by 8 bases, with 16 bases between them. Per germline, CDR1 SEHNR and CDR2 FQNEAQ (reference sequence). The CDR3 is made up of 15 amino acids. The CDR3 DNA reads as TGTGCCAGCAGCTTACAGCGGTTCGGAGGGGACACCATATATTTT. This encodes CASSLQRFGGDTIYF.

This clonotype appeared many times. The V gene is TRBV5-1, the J gene TRBJ2-3, with 8 bases aligning to TRBD2. The CDR3 is made up of 15 amino acids. In germline, CDR1 is SGHRS, CDR2 YFSETQ. The trim removed 5 bases at V and 0 bases at J, leaving 5 bases unmatched. The CDR3 DNA follows: TGCGCCAGCAGGTCGTTAGCGGGGAGCACAGATACGCAGTATTTT. Translation gives CASRSLAGSTDTQYF.

This clonotype was found a few times. This chain connects TRBV6-2 or TRBV6-3 to TRBJ2-4, with a weak D call TRBD2 (6 bases). V lost 6 bases and J 0 bases, leaving 15 bases between the germline ends. This CDR3 is 16 amino acids long. CDR1 and CDR2 (germline): MNHEY, SVGEGT. The DNA of the CDR3 is TGTGCCAGCAGCGGCCTCCGGGACTCAGCCAAAAACATTCAGTACTTC. Translated, it gives CASSGLRDSAKNIQYF.

The rearrangement links TRBV20-1 to TRBJ1-4, with D uncertain. Trimming stripped 0 bases from V and 5 bases from J, with 16 bases between. The CDR3 runs to 16 residues. Germline loops: CDR1 DFQATT, CDR2 SNEGSKA (reference sequence). The CDR3 region has the DNA TGCAGTGCTAGAGATTTGAAGCCTCAGCCGAATGAAAAACTGTTTTTT. This translates into CSARDLKPQPNEKLFF.

This chain links TRBV6-2 or TRBV6-3 with TRBJ2-7; no definite D call. V shed 8 bases and J shed 4 bases, with 18 bases lying between them. Germline CDR1 MNHEY, CDR2 SVGEGT. The CDR3 runs to 14 residues. In DNA, the CDR3 is TGTGCCAGCCATAGGGCGACATCGAATTACGAGCAGTACGTC. This gives the protein CASHRATSNYEQYV.

The chain recombines TRBV6-1 with TRBJ1-2; the match to TRBD1 covers 9 bases. The CDR3 is made up of 14 amino acids. The V segment lost 2 bases and the J segment 13 bases; nucleotides outside the gene matches: 11. The germline V gene has CDR1 MNHNS and CDR2 SASEGT. The CDR3 here is CASSESGQGIRRTF. The CDR3 nucleotides are TGTGCCAGCAGTGAATCGGGACAGGGAATTAGGCGCACCTTC.

The chain has TRBV9 and TRBJ2-5; 7 bases line up with TRBD2. In germline, CDR1 is SGDLS, CDR2 YYNGEE. Germline trimming cut 0 bases from V and 2 bases from J; bases unmatched to any gene: 10. CDR3 length equals 17 residues. For the CDR3, the DNA is TGTGCCAGCAGCGTAGCGGGGGGTTTGCCGGGGCAAGAGACCCAGTACTTC. It specifies CASSVAGGLPGQETQYF. Looking up the rest from reference TRBV9 and TRBJ2-5 gives the full variable domain: DSGVTQTPKHLITATGQRVTLRCSPRSGDLSVYWYQQSLDQGLQFLIQYYNGEERAKGNILERFSAQQFPDLHSELNLSSLELGDSALYFCASSVAGGLPGQETQYFGPGTRLLVL.

The chain uses TRBV6-5 and TRBJ2-5, with TRBD1 as a possible D gene (6 bases). This CDR3 contains 14 residues. Trimming took 5 bases from V and 5 from J, leaving 15 bases between them. Germline CDR1 and CDR2: MNHEY and SVGAGI. In DNA, the CDR3 is TGTGCCAGCAGTCGGCGACAGGCGGAGGAGACCCAGTACTTC. This encodes CASSRRQAEETQYF.

The table lists this clonotype with a few counts. The chain is built from TRBV6-5 and TRBJ1-5; no firm D call. Per the germline V gene, CDR1 is MNHEY and CDR2 is SVGAGI. CDR3 size: 15 residues. Trimming took 0 bases from V and 9 from J, leaving 15 bases between them. In DNA, the CDR3 is TGTGCCAGCAGTTACTCCGACCCGATTACCTGGCCCCAGCATTTT. Protein product: CASSYSDPITWPQHF.

This clonotype was picked up many times. This chain uses TRBV5-1 with TRBJ2-1; the D call may be TRBD1 or TRBD2 (5 bases each). The CDR3 extends over 14 amino acids. The V gene lost 3 bases and the J gene lost 6 bases, with 13 bases spanning the gap. Germline V lookup: CDR1 SGHRS, CDR2 YFSETQ. As DNA, the CDR3 is TGCGCCAGCAGCTATGCAGGGACGACCAATGAGCAGTTCTTC. The encoded protein is CASSYAGTTNEQFF.

This clonotype was counted at least ten times. As DNA, the CDR3 is TGCGCCAGCAGCTCCGGACTAGCGGGGGTGAAGTCAGATACGCAGTATTTT. Its translation is CASSSGLAGVKSDTQYF. The chain couples TRBV5-1 to TRBJ2-3; TRBD2 matches 13 bases. The V segment lost 3 bases and the J segment 4 bases; nucleotides outside the gene matches: 8. From germline, CDR1 is SGHRS and CDR2 YFSETQ. This CDR3 has 17 amino acids. The full variable domain, in which reference TRBV5-1 and TRBJ2-3 provide the parts outside the CDR3, is KAGVTQTPRYLIKTRGQQVTLSCSPISGHRSVSWYQQTPGQGLQFLFEYFSETQRNKGNFPGRFSGRQFSNSRSEMNVSTLELGDSALYLCASSSGLAGVKSDTQYFGPGTRLTVL.